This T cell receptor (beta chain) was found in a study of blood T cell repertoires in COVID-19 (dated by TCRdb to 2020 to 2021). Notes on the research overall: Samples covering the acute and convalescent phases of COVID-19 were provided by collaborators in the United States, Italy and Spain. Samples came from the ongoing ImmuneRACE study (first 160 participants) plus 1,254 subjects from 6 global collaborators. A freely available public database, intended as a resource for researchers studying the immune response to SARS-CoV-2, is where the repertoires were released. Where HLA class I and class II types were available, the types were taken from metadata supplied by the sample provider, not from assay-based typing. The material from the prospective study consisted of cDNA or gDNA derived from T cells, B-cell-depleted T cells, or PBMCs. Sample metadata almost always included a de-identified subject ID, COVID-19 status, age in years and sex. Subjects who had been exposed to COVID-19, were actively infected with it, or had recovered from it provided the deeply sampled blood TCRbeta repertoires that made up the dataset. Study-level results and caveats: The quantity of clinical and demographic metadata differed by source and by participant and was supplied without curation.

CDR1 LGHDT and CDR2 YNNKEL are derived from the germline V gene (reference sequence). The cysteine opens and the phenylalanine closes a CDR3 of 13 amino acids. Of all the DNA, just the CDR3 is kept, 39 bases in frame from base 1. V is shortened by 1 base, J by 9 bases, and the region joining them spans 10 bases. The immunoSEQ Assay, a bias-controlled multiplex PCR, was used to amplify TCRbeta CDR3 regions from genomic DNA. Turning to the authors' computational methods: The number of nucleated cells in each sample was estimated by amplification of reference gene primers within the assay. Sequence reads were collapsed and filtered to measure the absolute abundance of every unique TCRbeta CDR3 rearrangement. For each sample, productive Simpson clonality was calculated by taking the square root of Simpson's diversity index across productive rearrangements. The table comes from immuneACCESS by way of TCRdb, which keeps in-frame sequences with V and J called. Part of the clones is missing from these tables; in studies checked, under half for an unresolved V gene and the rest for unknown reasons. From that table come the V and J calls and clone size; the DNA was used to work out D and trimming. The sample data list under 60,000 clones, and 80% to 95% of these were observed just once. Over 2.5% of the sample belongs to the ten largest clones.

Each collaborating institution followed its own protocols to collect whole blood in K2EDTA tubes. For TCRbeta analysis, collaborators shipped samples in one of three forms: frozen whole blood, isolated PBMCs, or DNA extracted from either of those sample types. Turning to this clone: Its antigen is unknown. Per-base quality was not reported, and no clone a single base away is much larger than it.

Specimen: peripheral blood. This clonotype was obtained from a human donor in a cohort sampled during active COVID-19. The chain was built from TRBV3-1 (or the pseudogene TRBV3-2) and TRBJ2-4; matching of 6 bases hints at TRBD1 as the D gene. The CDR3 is CASSQVGGRIQYF. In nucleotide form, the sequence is TGTGCCAGCAGCCAAGTAGGGGGTCGCATTCAGTACTTC.